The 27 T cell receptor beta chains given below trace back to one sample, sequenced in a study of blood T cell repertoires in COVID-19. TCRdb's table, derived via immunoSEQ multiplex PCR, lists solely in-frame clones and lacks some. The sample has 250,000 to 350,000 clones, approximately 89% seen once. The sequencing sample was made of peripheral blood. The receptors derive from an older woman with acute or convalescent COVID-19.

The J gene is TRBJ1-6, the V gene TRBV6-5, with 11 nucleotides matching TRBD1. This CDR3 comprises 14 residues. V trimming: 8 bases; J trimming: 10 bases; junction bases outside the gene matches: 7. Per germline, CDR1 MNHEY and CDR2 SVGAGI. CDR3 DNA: TGTGCCAGCCTCGGGACAGGGGGACGATCACCCCTCCACTTT. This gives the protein CASLGTGGRSPLHF.

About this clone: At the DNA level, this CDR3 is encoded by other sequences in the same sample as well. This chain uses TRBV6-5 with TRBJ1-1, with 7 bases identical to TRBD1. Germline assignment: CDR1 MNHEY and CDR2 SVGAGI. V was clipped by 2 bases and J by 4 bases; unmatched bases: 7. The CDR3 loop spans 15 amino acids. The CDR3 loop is CASSYQGVGATEAFF. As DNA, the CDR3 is TGTGCCAGCAGTTACCAGGGGGTGGGAGCCACTGAAGCTTTCTTT.

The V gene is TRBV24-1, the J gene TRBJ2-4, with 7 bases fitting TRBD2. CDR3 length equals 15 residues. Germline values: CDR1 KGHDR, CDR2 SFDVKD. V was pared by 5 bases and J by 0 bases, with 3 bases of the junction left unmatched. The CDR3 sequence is CATSGGGGAKNIQYF. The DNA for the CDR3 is TGTGCCACCAGTGGTGGCGGGGGAGCCAAAAACATTCAGTACTTC.

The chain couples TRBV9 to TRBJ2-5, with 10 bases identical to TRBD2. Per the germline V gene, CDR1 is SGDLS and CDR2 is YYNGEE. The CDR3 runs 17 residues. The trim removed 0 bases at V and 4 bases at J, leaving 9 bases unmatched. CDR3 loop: CASSVGGAGGLGETQYF. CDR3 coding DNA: TGTGCCAGCAGCGTAGGTGGAGCGGGGGGGCTAGGAGAGACCCAGTACTTC.

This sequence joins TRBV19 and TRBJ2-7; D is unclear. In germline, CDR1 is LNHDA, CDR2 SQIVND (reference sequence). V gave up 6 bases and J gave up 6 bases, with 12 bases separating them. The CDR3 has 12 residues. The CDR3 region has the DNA TGTGCCAGTAGCTCCCGTCCCGGCGAGCAGTACTTC. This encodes CASSSRPGEQYF.

The chain's CDR3 is CASSQGEGIRSPLHF. For the CDR3, the DNA is TGCGCCAGCAGCCAAGGCGAGGGAATAAGGTCACCCCTCCACTTT. The V gene is TRBV4-3, the J gene TRBJ1-6; no clear D. Trimming left V 1 base short and J 10 bases short, with 14 bases between. CDR1 and CDR2 from the germline V gene are LGHNA and YSLEER. This CDR3 has 15 amino acids.

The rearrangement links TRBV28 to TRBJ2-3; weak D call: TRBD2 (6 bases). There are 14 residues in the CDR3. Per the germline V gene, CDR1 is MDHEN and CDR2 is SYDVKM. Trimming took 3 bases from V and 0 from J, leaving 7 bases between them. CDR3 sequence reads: CASSLGLSTDTQYF. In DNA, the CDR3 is TGTGCCAGCAGTTTGGGACTTAGCACAGATACGCAGTATTTT.

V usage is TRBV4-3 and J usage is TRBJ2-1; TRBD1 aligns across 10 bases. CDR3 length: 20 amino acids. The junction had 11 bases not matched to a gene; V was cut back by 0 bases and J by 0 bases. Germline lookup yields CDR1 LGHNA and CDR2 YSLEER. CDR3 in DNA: TGCGCCAGCAGCCAAGATTATGGGACAGGGGCCTTTCCCTCCTACAATGAGCAGTTCTTC. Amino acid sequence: CASSQDYGTGAFPSYNEQFF.

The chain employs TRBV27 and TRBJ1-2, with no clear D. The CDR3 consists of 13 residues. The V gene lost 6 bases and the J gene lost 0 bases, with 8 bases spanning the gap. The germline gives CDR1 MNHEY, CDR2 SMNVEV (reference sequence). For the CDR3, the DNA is TGTGCCAGCAGCAAAGAGCCTAACTATGGCTACACCTTC. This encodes CASSKEPNYGYTF.

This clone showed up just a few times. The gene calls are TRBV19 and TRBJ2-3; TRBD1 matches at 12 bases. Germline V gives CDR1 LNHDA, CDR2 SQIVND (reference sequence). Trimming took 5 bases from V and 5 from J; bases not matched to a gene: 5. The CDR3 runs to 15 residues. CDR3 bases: TGTGCCAGTAGTCCCGGGGACAGGGGGCAAGATACGCAGTATTTT. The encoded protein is CASSPGDRGQDTQYF.

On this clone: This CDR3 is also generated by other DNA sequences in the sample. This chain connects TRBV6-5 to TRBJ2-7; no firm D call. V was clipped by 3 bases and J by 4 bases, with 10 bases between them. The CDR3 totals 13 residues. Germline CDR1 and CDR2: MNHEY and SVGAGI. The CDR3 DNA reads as TGTGCCAGCAGTTATCCGGGTTCGTACGAGCAGTACTTC. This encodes CASSYPGSYEQYF.

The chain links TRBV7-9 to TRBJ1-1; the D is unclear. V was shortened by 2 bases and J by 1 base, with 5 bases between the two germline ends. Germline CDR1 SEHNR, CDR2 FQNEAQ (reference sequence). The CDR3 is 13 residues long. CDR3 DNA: TGTGCCAGCAGCTTAAACAAGAACACTGAAGCTTTCTTT. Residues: CASSLNKNTEAFF.

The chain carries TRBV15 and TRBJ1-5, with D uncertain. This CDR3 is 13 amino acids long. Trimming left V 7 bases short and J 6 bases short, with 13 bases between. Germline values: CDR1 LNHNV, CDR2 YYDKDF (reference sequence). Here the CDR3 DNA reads TGTGCCACCACCAGCGGAGAGGGTCAGCCCCAGCATTTT. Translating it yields CATTSGEGQPQHF.

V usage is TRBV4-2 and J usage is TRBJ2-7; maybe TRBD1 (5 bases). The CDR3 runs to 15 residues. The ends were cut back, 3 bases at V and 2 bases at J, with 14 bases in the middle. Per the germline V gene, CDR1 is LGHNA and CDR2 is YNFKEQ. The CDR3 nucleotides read TGTGCCAGCAGCCAGGGGCTTTGGCAGGCCTACGAGCAGTACTTC. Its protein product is CASSQGLWQAYEQYF.

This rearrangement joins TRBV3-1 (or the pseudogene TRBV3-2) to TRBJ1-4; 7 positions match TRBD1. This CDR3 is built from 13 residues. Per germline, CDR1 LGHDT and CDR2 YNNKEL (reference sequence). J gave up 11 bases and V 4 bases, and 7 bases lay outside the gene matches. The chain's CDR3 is CASSRGGPGKLFF. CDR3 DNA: TGTGCCAGCAGCCGAGGGGGCCCGGGGAAACTGTTTTTT.

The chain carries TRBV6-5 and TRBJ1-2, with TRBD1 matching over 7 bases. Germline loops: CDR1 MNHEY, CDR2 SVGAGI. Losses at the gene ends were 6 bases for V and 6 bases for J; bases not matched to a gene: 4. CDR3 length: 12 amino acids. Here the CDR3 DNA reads TGTGCCAGCAGAGACAGGGTGGATGGCTACACCTTC. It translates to CASRDRVDGYTF.

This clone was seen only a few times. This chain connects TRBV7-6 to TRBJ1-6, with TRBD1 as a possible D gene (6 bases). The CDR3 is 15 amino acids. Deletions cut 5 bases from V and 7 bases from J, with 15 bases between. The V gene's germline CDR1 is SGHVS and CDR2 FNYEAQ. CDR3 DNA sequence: TGTGCCAGCAGCGATGGTGGGGGGGCGAATTCACCCCTCCACTTT. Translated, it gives CASSDGGGANSPLHF. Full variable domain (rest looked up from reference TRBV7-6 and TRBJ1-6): GAGVSQSPRYKVTKRGQDVALRCDPISGHVSLYWYRQALGQGPEFLTYFNYEAQQDKSGLPNDRFSAERPEGSISTLTIQRTEQRDSAMYRCASSDGGGANSPLHFGNGTRLTVT.

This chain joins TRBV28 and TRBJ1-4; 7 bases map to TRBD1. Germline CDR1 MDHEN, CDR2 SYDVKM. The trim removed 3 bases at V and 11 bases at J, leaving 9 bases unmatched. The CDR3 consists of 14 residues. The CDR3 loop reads CASSFSAGGLKLFF. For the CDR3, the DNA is TGTGCCAGCAGTTTTTCGGCAGGGGGTCTTAAACTGTTTTTT.

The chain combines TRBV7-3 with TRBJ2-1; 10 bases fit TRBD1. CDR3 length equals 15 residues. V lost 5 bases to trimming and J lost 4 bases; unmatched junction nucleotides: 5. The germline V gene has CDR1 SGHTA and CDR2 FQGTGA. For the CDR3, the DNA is TGTGCCAGCAGCCTGGACAGGGGGGGATACAATGAGCAGTTCTTC. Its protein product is CASSLDRGGYNEQFF.

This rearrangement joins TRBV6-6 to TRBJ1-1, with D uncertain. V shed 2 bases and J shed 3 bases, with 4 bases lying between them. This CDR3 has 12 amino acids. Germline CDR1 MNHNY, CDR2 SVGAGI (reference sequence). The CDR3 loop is CASSYGDTEAFF. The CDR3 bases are TGTGCCAGCAGTTACGGAGACACTGAAGCTTTCTTT.

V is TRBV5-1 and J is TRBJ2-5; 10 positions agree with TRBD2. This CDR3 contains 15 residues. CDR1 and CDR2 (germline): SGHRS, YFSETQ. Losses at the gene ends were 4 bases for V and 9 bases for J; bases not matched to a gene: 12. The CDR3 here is CASSVSGGEPPSQYF. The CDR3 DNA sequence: TGCGCCAGCAGCGTGAGCGGGGGGGAACCCCCATCCCAGTACTTC.

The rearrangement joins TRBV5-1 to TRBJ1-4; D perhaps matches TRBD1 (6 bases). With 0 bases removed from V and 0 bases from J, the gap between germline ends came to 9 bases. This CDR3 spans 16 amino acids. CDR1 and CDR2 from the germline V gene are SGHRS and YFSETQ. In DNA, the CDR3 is TGCGCCAGCAGCTTGGGGGACACAGCAACTAATGAAAAACTGTTTTTT. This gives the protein CASSLGDTATNEKLFF. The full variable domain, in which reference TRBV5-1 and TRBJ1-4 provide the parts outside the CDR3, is KAGVTQTPRYLIKTRGQQVTLSCSPISGHRSVSWYQQTPGQGLQFLFEYFSETQRNKGNFPGRFSGRQFSNSRSEMNVSTLELGDSALYLCASSLGDTATNEKLFFGSGTQLSVL.

Here the CDR3 reads CSASDFFGQAMNTEAFF. CDR3 in DNA: TGCAGTGCTAGTGACTTCTTTGGACAGGCTATGAACACTGAAGCTTTCTTT. J is TRBJ1-1 and V is TRBV20-1, with TRBD1 matching 7 bases. Germline V CDR1 and CDR2: DFQATT, SNEGSKA (reference sequence). V trimming: 3 bases; J trimming: 0 bases; junction bases outside the gene matches: 13. The CDR3 loop spans 17 amino acids.

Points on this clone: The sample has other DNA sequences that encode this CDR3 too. The CDR3 is CASSFSGVDTQYF. CDR3 DNA sequence: TGTGCCAGCAGTTTTTCAGGGGTGGATACGCAGTATTTT. The gene calls are TRBV12-3 or TRBV12-4 and TRBJ2-3, with TRBD1 as a possible D gene (6 bases). The V gene lost 3 bases and the J gene lost 6 bases, with 10 bases spanning the gap. This CDR3 has 13 residues.

Here the CDR3 reads CASSQESSIIYEQYF. CDR3 nucleotides: TGTGCCAGCAGCCAAGAGAGTAGTATAATTTACGAGCAGTACTTC. V and J are TRBV4-2 and TRBJ2-7, with D hard to call. CDR3 length: 15 residues. Germline values: CDR1 LGHNA, CDR2 YNFKEQ. The V and J ends lost 0 bases and 4 bases respectively, with 13 bases between them.

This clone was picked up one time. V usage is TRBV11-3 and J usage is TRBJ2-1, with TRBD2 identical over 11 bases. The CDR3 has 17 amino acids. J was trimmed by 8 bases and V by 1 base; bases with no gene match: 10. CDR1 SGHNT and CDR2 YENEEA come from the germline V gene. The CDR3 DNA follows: TGTGCCAGCAGCTTAGTATCCAGTAGCGGGAGGGAGTATGAGCAGTTCTTC. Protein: CASSLVSSSGREYEQFF.

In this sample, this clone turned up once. The CDR3 sequence: CASSPDTGELFF. The CDR3 DNA follows: TGTGCCAGCAGCCCAGACACCGGGGAGCTGTTTTTT. The chain uses TRBV7-9 and TRBJ2-2; D gene unclear. The CDR3 has 12 residues. The V gene's germline CDR1 is SEHNR and CDR2 FQNEAQ (reference sequence). The V end lost 5 bases, the J end lost 3 bases, and 4 bases lay between the germline ends. The full variable domain, with the rest looked up from reference TRBV7-9 and TRBJ2-2, is DTGVSQNPRHKITKRGQNVTFRCDPISEHNRLYWYRQTLGQGPEFLTYFQNEAQLEKSRLLSDRFSAERPKGSFSTLEIQRTEQGDSAMYLCASSPDTGELFFGEGSRLTVL.